A selection of T cell receptor beta chains follows, all from one sample in a study of T cells in tumors and immune-related adverse events. Measured with immunoSEQ multiplex PCR; TCRdb has only the in-frame clones, and not every one. The sample shows over 7,000 clones, about 93% of them seen only once. Material: lymph node tissue, obtained from a patient treated with anti-PD-1 therapy. These receptors were collected from a female donor with metastatic renal cell carcinoma. The CDR3 runs from the conserved cysteine through the conserved F or W. The order of the fields is J gene, D gene, V gene, clone size, CDR3 protein, CDR3 DNA. D genes are given only for firm matches. Only part of the rows carry a size: once, few, many, or a class if the clone is expanded.

J gene: TRBJ1-5
D gene: .
V gene: TRBV11-2
clone size: once
CDR3 protein: CASSPQGTSDQPQHF
CDR3 DNA: TGTGCCAGCAGCCCCCAGGGGACAAGTGATCAGCCCCAGCATTTT

J gene: TRBJ1-1
D gene: .
V gene: TRBV23-1
clone size: .
CDR3 protein: CASSQTGVWTPNLAAFF
CDR3 DNA: TGCGCCAGCAGTCAAACGGGGGTATGGACACCTAATCTTGCAGCTTTCTTT

J gene: TRBJ1-3
D gene: .
V gene: TRBV18
clone size: .
CDR3 protein: CASSPPVDTSLYF
CDR3 DNA: TGTGCCAGCTCACCACCCGTGGACACTTCGTTATATTTT

J gene: TRBJ2-7
D gene: .
V gene: TRBV5-1
clone size: .
CDR3 protein: CASSSTLGPSGYEQYF
CDR3 DNA: TGCGCCAGCAGCTCAACACTAGGTCCGAGTGGGTACGAGCAGTACTTC

J gene: TRBJ2-3
D gene: TRBD2
V gene: TRBV10-2
clone size: .
CDR3 protein: CASSEPRTSGRADTQYF
CDR3 DNA: TGCGCCAGCAGTGAGCCCCGGACTAGCGGGAGGGCAGATACGCAGTATTTT

J gene: TRBJ1-2
D gene: .
V gene: TRBV5-4
clone size: .
CDR3 protein: CASSLVAGPIQGYTF
CDR3 DNA: TGTGCCAGCAGCTTGGTCGCGGGACCGATACAGGGCTACACCTTC

J gene: TRBJ2-1
D gene: .
V gene: TRBV7-9
clone size: .
CDR3 protein: CASSFGLDEQFF
CDR3 DNA: TGTGCCAGCAGCTTCGGGCTAGATGAGCAGTTCTTC

J gene: TRBJ2-3
D gene: TRBD1
V gene: TRBV15
clone size: .
CDR3 protein: CATSRGRTGQNTDTQYF
CDR3 DNA: TGTGCCACCAGCAGAGGCAGAACGGGACAGAACACAGATACGCAGTATTTT

J gene: TRBJ1-1
D gene: TRBD1
V gene: TRBV7-8
clone size: .
CDR3 protein: CASSRQGRDTEAFF
CDR3 DNA: TGTGCCAGCAGTAGACAGGGGCGAGACACTGAAGCTTTCTTT

J gene: TRBJ2-2
D gene: TRBD2
V gene: TRBV6-6
clone size: .
CDR3 protein: CASRGVVSGELFF
CDR3 DNA: TGTGCCAGCCGGGGGGTGGTTTCCGGGGAGCTGTTTTTT

J gene: TRBJ2-6
D gene: .
V gene: TRBV27
clone size: once
CDR3 protein: CASSLLSWLQSRANVLTF
CDR3 DNA: TGTGCCAGCAGTCTACTCTCCTGGCTACAAAGCCGGGCCAACGTCCTGACTTTC

J gene: TRBJ2-1
D gene: .
V gene: TRBV27
clone size: .
CDR3 protein: CASHLAGQDYNEQFF
CDR3 DNA: TGTGCCAGCCATTTAGCGGGACAGGACTACAATGAGCAGTTCTTC

J gene: TRBJ2-7
D gene: .
V gene: TRBV7-2
clone size: .
CDR3 protein: CASSPRHSYEQYF
CDR3 DNA: TGTGCCAGCAGCCCCCGACACTCCTACGAGCAGTACTTC

J gene: TRBJ2-1
D gene: .
V gene: TRBV4-2
clone size: .
CDR3 protein: CASSQAPLGGLLANEQFF
CDR3 DNA: TGTGCCAGCAGCCAAGCCCCCCTCGGGGGTCTACTGGCCAATGAGCAGTTCTTC

J gene: TRBJ1-1
D gene: .
V gene: TRBV27
clone size: .
CDR3 protein: CASSFALEGVEAFF
CDR3 DNA: TGTGCCAGCAGTTTTGCGTTGGAAGGCGTTGAAGCTTTCTTT

J gene: TRBJ2-7
D gene: TRBD2
V gene: TRBV5-1
clone size: .
CDR3 protein: CASRTSGTYEQYF
CDR3 DNA: TGCGCCAGCCGGACTAGCGGAACCTACGAGCAGTACTTC